This entry describes one T cell receptor beta chain. This clone appeared once. The specificity of this receptor is unknown. Base qualities are missing; no much larger clone stands one base away. This record belongs to a study of blood T cell repertoires in COVID-19 (dated by TCRdb to 2018 to 2020). Study-wide context: Samples from collaborators originated in the United States, Italy and Spain and spanned both the acute and convalescent phases of COVID-19. The prospective study material was composed of cDNA or gDNA derived from T cells, B-cell-depleted T cells, or PBMCs. Deeply sampled blood TCRbeta repertoires from subjects exposed to, actively infected with, or recovered from COVID-19 were included in the dataset. The repertoires were released in a freely available public database meant as a resource for research on the immune response to SARS-CoV-2. The samples were drawn from the first 160 participants of the ongoing ImmuneRACE study and from 1,254 subjects provided by 6 global collaborators. Sample metadata almost always included a de-identified subject ID, COVID-19 status, age in years and sex. Where available, HLA class I and class II types were taken from metadata supplied by the sample provider and were not determined by assay-based typing.

At one collaborating source in Seattle, patients were enrolled during active infection and were followed longitudinally through the course of disease. Whole blood was collected in K2EDTA tubes by collaborating institutions according to the institutions' own protocols. Collaborator samples were shipped for TCRbeta analysis as frozen whole blood, isolated PBMCs, or DNA extracted from either sample type. What the study reported, not specific to this receptor: The quantity of clinical and demographic metadata differed by source and by participant and was supplied without curation.

Measured from the cysteine to the phenylalanine, the CDR3 is 14 residues long. Here the CDR3 DNA is all that survives: 42 bases in frame from base 1. CDR1 and CDR2 were assigned from the germline V gene as MNHEY and SVGAGI. Trimming at the junction amounts to 4 bases on V and 3 bases on J, and the germline ends lie 12 bases apart. TCRbeta CDR3 regions were amplified from genomic DNA by means of the immunoSEQ Assay, a bias-controlled multiplex PCR. The paper's data handling went like this. The number of nucleated cells in each sample was estimated by amplification of reference gene primers within the assay. To quantify the absolute abundance of each unique TCRbeta CDR3 rearrangement, sequence reads were collapsed and filtered. For each sample, productive Simpson clonality was calculated as the square root of Simpson's diversity index across productive rearrangements. TCRdb's version of the immuneACCESS table is confined to in-frame rearrangements and falls short of the full clone set. An unresolved V gene accounts for under half of the shortfall where checked; the remainder is of unknown origin. From that table come the V and J calls and clone size; the DNA was used to work out D and trimming. The sample contains about 12,000 clones, 60% to 75% of them found a single time. Clones ranked in the top ten supply roughly a tenth of the sample.

The rearranged segments are TRBV6-5 and TRBJ2-5, and possibly TRBD1, on 6 matching bases. This clonotype originated in a man in his sixties with COVID-19, enrolled during active disease. Sequenced input: peripheral blood. The CDR3 has the sequence CASSWDMDKETQYF. Read as DNA, the sequence is TGTGCCAGCAGTTGGGACATGGATAAAGAGACCCAGTACTTC.